The 13 T cell receptor beta chains below come from one sample, sequenced in a study of shared clonotypes between healthy human individuals. As defined, naive CD8 cells were CD45RO-negative and positively selected for CCR7, with terminally differentiated effector memory CD45RA+ cells excluded. TCRdb keeps only in-frame clones here, not all; method: immunoSEQ multiplex PCR. The table includes fewer than 1 million clones, 96% detected once. Specimen: naive CD8+ T cells sorted from blood. Receptors were obtained from a man between 25 and 39 years old in good health.

The rearrangement joins TRBV7-9 to TRBJ2-7; tentative D call: TRBD2 (6 bases). Germline loops: CDR1 SEHNR, CDR2 FQNEAQ (reference sequence). Trimming took off 4 bases at V and 3 bases at J, with 13 bases between the two ends. CDR3 length equals 14 residues. CDR3 loop: CASSSKRAGYEQYF. The DNA for the CDR3 is TGTGCCAGCAGCTCTAAGCGGGCAGGCTACGAGCAGTACTTC.

Of note for this clone: The sample contains more than one DNA sequence encoding this CDR3. The rearrangement links TRBV9 to TRBJ2-1; no clear D gene. V lost 1 base and J 6 bases, leaving 5 bases between the germline ends. The CDR3 loop spans 12 amino acids. Germline V gene data show CDR1 as SGDLS and CDR2 as YYNGEE. The CDR3, as DNA: TGTGCCAGCAGCGTATCTGGCAATGAGCAGTTCTTC. This sequence encodes CASSVSGNEQFF.

CDR3 protein: CASSDTGDLYEQYF. For the CDR3, the DNA is TGTGCCAGCAGCGACACAGGGGATCTCTACGAGCAGTACTTC. The gene calls are TRBV7-9 and TRBJ2-7, with TRBD1 identical over 7 bases. The germline V gene has CDR1 SEHNR and CDR2 FQNEAQ (reference sequence). Trimming took 5 bases from V and 3 from J; bases not matched to a gene: 7. This CDR3 has 14 residues.

V is TRBV2 and J is TRBJ2-1; TRBD2 matches at 11 bases. Germline V lookup: CDR1 SNHLY, CDR2 FYNNEI. The CDR3 covers 13 residues. V lost 10 bases, J lost 13 bases, and 12 bases stayed unmatched. CDR3 sequence reads: CATILAGALEQFF. For the CDR3, the DNA is TGTGCCACCATACTAGCGGGAGCCTTGGAACAGTTCTTC.

The table lists this clone with a count of one. This chain connects TRBV27 to TRBJ2-7; TRBD1 matches at 9 bases. Per germline, CDR1 MNHEY and CDR2 SMNVEV (reference sequence). V lost 4 bases, J lost 6 bases, and 7 bases stayed unmatched. The CDR3 loop spans 14 amino acids. CDR3 sequence (DNA): TGTGCCAGCAGTTGGACGGGACAGGGTTCCGAGCAGTACTTC. Protein sequence: CASSWTGQGSEQYF.

The table lists this clone with a count of one. This chain connects TRBV6-1 to TRBJ2-7; weak D call: TRBD2 (6 bases). The germline V gene encodes CDR1 MNHNS and CDR2 SASEGT. The V end was cut by 5 bases, the J end by 2 bases, with 10 bases between. This CDR3 contains 13 residues. In nucleotides, the CDR3 is TGTGCCAGCAGTATAGCGGTAACCTACGAGCAGTACTTC. Amino acids: CASSIAVTYEQYF.

Written as DNA, the CDR3 is TGTGCCTGGAGTGAAGGCAGCGTGGACAATCAGCCCCAGCATTTT. It codes for CAWSEGSVDNQPQHF. The chain carries TRBV30 and TRBJ1-5; D gene uncertain. The CDR3 sequence is 15 residues long. V was cut by 1 base and J by 3 bases, with 13 bases left in between. Germline V gene data show CDR1 as GTSNPN and CDR2 as SVGIG (reference sequence).

This chain joins TRBV15 and TRBJ2-7, with 8 bases aligning to TRBD2. The CDR3 loop spans 19 amino acids. CDR1 and CDR2 (germline): LNHNV, YYDKDF (reference sequence). Germline trimming cut 1 base from V and 7 bases from J; bases unmatched to any gene: 21. CDR3 sequence reads: CATSRVHEASGSETGEQYF. The CDR3 coding sequence is TGTGCCACCAGCAGAGTTCACGAGGCTAGCGGGTCCGAAACGGGGGAGCAGTACTTC.

V is TRBV11-2 and J is TRBJ2-1; the D is unclear. The ends were cut back, 4 bases at V and 1 base at J, with 8 bases in the middle. Germline CDR1 is SGHAT and CDR2 is FQNNGV. The CDR3 is made up of 14 amino acids. Here the CDR3 reads CASSSGNSYNEQFF. The CDR3 bases are TGTGCCAGCAGCTCCGGAAATTCCTACAATGAGCAGTTCTTC.

The chain combines TRBV27 with TRBJ2-3; D may be TRBD1 (6 bases). Trimming removed 3 bases at V and 1 base at J, with 11 bases between. The germline gives CDR1 MNHEY, CDR2 SMNVEV (reference sequence). CDR3 length: 15 amino acids. The CDR3 DNA reads TGTGCCAGCAGTTTGCCCAGGGGCCGCACAGATACGCAGTATTTT. This encodes CASSLPRGRTDTQYF.

J is TRBJ2-7 and V is TRBV5-1, with 9 bases fitting TRBD1. CDR3 length: 16 residues. Germline CDR1 SGHRS, CDR2 YFSETQ. V gave up 0 bases and J gave up 3 bases; unmatched junction bases: 7. CDR3: CASSLGPTGGNYEQYF. The CDR3 bases are TGCGCCAGCAGCTTGGGCCCTACAGGGGGCAACTACGAGCAGTACTTC.

V and J are TRBV11-2 and TRBJ2-7, with TRBD1 matching over 7 bases. The CDR3 has 14 residues. Trimming at V came to 6 bases and at J to 5 bases, leaving 10 bases not matched to a gene. Germline loops: CDR1 SGHAT, CDR2 FQNNGV. The CDR3 here is CASRYRQGVDEQYF. The CDR3 region has the DNA TGTGCCAGCAGGTACCGACAGGGCGTAGACGAGCAGTACTTC.

V is TRBV27 and J is TRBJ2-7; no clear D gene. The CDR3 consists of 14 residues. The germline V gene has CDR1 MNHEY and CDR2 SMNVEV (reference sequence). V was clipped by 0 bases and J by 3 bases, with 9 bases between them. CDR3 DNA sequence: TGTGCCAGCAGTTTATCAGGACCCTACTACGAGCAGTACTTC. Protein product: CASSLSGPYYEQYF.